The 14 T cell receptor beta chains in this list originate from one sample, sequenced in a study of CD8 T cells in Susac syndrome. Reverse transcription of about 0.5 to 1 ug RNA was carried out with random hexamers. TCRdb recomputed calls from the immunoSEQ multiplex PCR reads with MiXCR, one row per CDR3 protein. Of approximately 280,000 distinct CDR3 sequences in the sample, more than 75% were seen once. The sample taken for sequencing was CD8+ T cells from PBMCs. These receptors were taken from a human donor with multiple sclerosis.

This chain joins TRBV11-2 and TRBJ2-2; D might be TRBD2 (6 bases). CDR3 length equals 18 residues. V lost 4 bases to trimming and J lost 2 bases, with 20 bases between them. Germline CDR1 is SGHAT and CDR2 is FQNNGV. The CDR3 nucleotides are TGTGCCAGCAGCTGCATTCACCGGGACTGCCTAAACACCGGGGAGCTGTTTTTT. Its translation: CASSCIHRDCLNTGELFF.

This chain connects TRBV7-9 to TRBJ2-7; TRBD2 agrees at 9 bases. There are 17 residues in the CDR3. Germline V gives CDR1 SEHNR, CDR2 FQNEAQ (reference sequence). The ends lost 0 bases at V and 0 bases at J; junction bases unmatched: 6. In nucleotides, the CDR3 is TGTGCCAGCAGCTTAGCGCGGGAGGGGTGGAGCTCCTACGAGCAGTACTTC. Its translation is CASSLAREGWSSYEQYF. The full variable domain, in which reference TRBV7-9 and TRBJ2-7 provide the parts outside the CDR3, is DTGVSQNPRHKITKRGQNVTFRCDPISEHNRLYWYRQTLGQGPEFLTYFQNEAQLEKSRLLSDRFSAERPKGSFSTLEIQRTEQGDSAMYLCASSLAREGWSSYEQYFGPGTRLTVT.

The chain recombines TRBV7-9 with TRBJ2-3; D remains unclear. The ends were cut back, 5 bases at V and 1 base at J, with 13 bases in the middle. The germline V gene encodes CDR1 SEHNR and CDR2 FQNEAQ (reference sequence). The CDR3 consists of 15 residues. The CDR3 here is CASSPTRLGTDTQYF. The DNA for the CDR3 is TGTGCCAGCAGCCCTACAAGGCTAGGCACAGATACGCAGTATTTT.

The gene calls are TRBV12-3 or TRBV12-4 and TRBJ1-2; TRBD1 might be the D (5 bases). CDR3 length: 13 residues. V was clipped by 6 bases and J by 5 bases, with 13 bases between them. Here the CDR3 reads CASRGVRTYGYTF. The CDR3 bases are TGTGCCAGCAGGGGGGTCAGGACGTATGGCTACACCTTC.

The gene calls are TRBV15 and TRBJ2-6; D is perhaps TRBD1 (5 bases). Trimming left V 5 bases short and J 0 bases short, with 8 bases between. Per the germline V gene, CDR1 is LNHNV and CDR2 is YYDKDF (reference sequence). CDR3 size: 15 residues. The CDR3 region has the DNA TGTGCCACCAGCGTGACAGACTCTGGGGCCAACGTCCTGACTTTC. It is translated as CATSVTDSGANVLTF.

This chain joins TRBV6-1 and TRBJ1-5; 10 nucleotides align to TRBD1. V shed 2 bases, J shed 4 bases, and the junction held 2 bases outside the gene matches. The CDR3 contains 15 residues. Germline V gene sequence: CDR1 MNHNS, CDR2 SASEGT. CDR3 sequence (DNA): TGTGCCAGCAGTGAAAGGGACAGGGGTAATCAGCCCCAGCATTTT. Protein product: CASSERDRGNQPQHF.

The V gene is TRBV9, the J gene TRBJ2-1, with unresolved D. V was trimmed by 3 bases and J by 6 bases, leaving 7 bases between them. From germline, CDR1 is SGDLS and CDR2 YYNGEE. The CDR3 is 12 residues long. The DNA of the CDR3 is TGTGCCAGCAGCGCACGGCCCAATGAGCAGTTCTTC. Its protein product is CASSARPNEQFF.

The rearrangement joins TRBV2 to TRBJ2-7, with D possibly being TRBD2 (6 bases). The CDR3 loop spans 10 amino acids. Trimming shortened V by 7 bases and J by 12 bases, and 13 bases separated the two germline ends. Germline V gene lookup returns CDR1 SNHLY and CDR2 FYNNEI. Here the CDR3 reads CASISGEVYF. The CDR3 DNA reads TGTGCCAGCATTTCGGGGGAGGTGTACTTC.

The chain joins TRBV19 to TRBJ1-1, with TRBD1 identical over 10 bases. The length of the CDR3 is 15 residues. J was trimmed by 8 bases and V by 3 bases; bases with no gene match: 9. CDR1 LNHDA and CDR2 SQIVND come from the germline V gene (reference sequence). DNA of the CDR3: TGTGCCAGTAGTATGAGGGGACAGGGGACGAACGAAGCTTTCTTT. Translating gives CASSMRGQGTNEAFF. Looking up the rest from reference TRBV19 and TRBJ1-1 gives the full variable domain: DGGITQSPKYLFRKEGQNVTLSCEQNLNHDAMYWYRQDPGQGLRLIYYSQIVNDFQKGDIAEGYSVSREKKESFPLTVTSAQKNPTAFYLCASSMRGQGTNEAFFGQGTRLTVV.

CDR3 sequence (DNA): TGTGCCAGCAGCACCGACAGGGAAGGGTACACTGAAGCTTTCTTT. Translating it yields CASSTDREGYTEAFF. The genes are TRBV7-8 and TRBJ1-1, with 7 bases aligning to TRBD1. The germline V gene encodes CDR1 SGHVS and CDR2 FQNEAQ. This CDR3 is built from 15 residues. V trimming: 5 bases; J trimming: 3 bases; junction bases outside the gene matches: 9.

This chain joins TRBV27 and TRBJ2-5; no firm D call. CDR3 size: 13 residues. Germline lookup yields CDR1 MNHEY and CDR2 SMNVEV (reference sequence). Trimming cost V 2 bases and J 2 bases, with 6 bases left between them. The CDR3 DNA follows: TGTGCCAGCAGTTTAAATCCGCAAGAGACCCAGTACTTC. Residues: CASSLNPQETQYF.

The rearrangement links TRBV7-6 to TRBJ1-4; D gene uncertain. Between the trimmed V and J ends, which lost 1 base and 13 bases, there was a span of 13 bases. The CDR3 is 13 residues long. The germline gives CDR1 SGHVS, CDR2 FNYEAQ. For the CDR3, the DNA is TGTGCCAGCAGCTTAGTTAGTGGGGTTGGACTGTTTTTT. This translates into CASSLVSGVGLFF.

V usage is TRBV19 and J usage is TRBJ2-1; 9 bases map to TRBD2. The germline V gene has CDR1 LNHDA and CDR2 SQIVND (reference sequence). CDR3 length equals 15 residues. The V and J ends lost 4 bases and 5 bases, in that order; junction bases with no gene match: 6. In DNA form, the CDR3 reads TGTGCCAGTAGTAATAGCGGGAGTGATGACAATGAGCAGTTCTTC. It codes for CASSNSGSDDNEQFF.

This clonotype was seen just once. The J gene is TRBJ2-7, the V gene TRBV9; 7 positions match TRBD1. The CDR3 loop spans 14 amino acids. CDR1 is SGDLS and CDR2 is YYNGEE in the germline V gene. V lost 4 bases and J lost 1; bases outside the gene matches: 5. The CDR3 loop reads CASSSRQGSYEQYF. The CDR3 DNA reads TGTGCCAGCAGCTCTCGACAGGGATCCTACGAGCAGTACTTC.